Reported below is one T cell receptor beta chain. Its antigen is unidentified. This sample is part of a study of regulatory and conventional T cells in RAG deficiency. The V and J ends lost 7 bases and 4 bases respectively, with 13 bases between them. Germline CDR1 reads WSHSY; CDR2 reads SAAADI. The CDR3 loop spans 14 amino acids. The assay was immunoSEQ multiplex PCR, and TCRdb's table has in-frame clones only and misses some. The table lists more than 40,000 clones, more than 80% of them singletons. Regarding the study as a whole: Shannon entropy fell and Simpson indices rose in RAG-deficient patients. Treg unique TCR beta sequences were 80 to 100-fold fewer in Omenn syndrome and CID/AS patients than controls. Shorter CDR3s in all patient subsets; >80% Treg-Tconv overlap in Omenn.

Blood CD4+ CD25-low CD127-high conventional T cells supplied the genomic DNA template. A further study also used this sample, focusing on regulatory T cells. That publication notes: Primers: 52 TRBV forward and 13 TRBJ reverse. Regulatory T cells showed the strongest V-J pair restriction and V/J gene skewing among patient repertoires.

The sequencing input was CD4+ effector T cells sorted from blood. The chain has TRBV10-2 and TRBJ2-2; no definite D call. This TCR derives from a human donor in good health. CDR3 loop: CASTGSSGTGELFF. In DNA, the CDR3 is TGCGCCAGCACCGGCAGTTCGGGCACCGGGGAGCTGTTTTTT.